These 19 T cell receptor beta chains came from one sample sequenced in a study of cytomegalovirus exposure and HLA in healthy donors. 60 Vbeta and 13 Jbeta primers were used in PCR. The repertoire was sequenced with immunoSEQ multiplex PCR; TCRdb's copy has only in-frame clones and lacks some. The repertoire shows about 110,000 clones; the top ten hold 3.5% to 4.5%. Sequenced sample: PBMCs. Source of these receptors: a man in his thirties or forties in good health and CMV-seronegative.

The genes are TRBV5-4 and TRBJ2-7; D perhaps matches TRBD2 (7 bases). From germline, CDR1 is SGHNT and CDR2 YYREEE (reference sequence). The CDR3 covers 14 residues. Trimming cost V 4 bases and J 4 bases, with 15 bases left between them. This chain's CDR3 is CASSRPGGEYEQYF. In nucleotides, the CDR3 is TGTGCCAGCAGCCGGCCGGGGGGCGAATACGAGCAGTACTTC.

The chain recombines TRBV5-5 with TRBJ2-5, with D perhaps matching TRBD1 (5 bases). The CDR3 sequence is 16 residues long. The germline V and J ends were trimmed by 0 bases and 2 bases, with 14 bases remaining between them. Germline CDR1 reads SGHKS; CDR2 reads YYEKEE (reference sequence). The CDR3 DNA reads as TGTGCCAGCAGCTTGGCCCCCCAGGGATCTCAAGAGACCCAGTACTTC. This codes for CASSLAPQGSQETQYF.

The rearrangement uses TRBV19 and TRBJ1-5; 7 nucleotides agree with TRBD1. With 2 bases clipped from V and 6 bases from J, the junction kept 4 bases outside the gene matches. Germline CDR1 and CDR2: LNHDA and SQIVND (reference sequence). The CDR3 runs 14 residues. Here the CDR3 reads CASSITGETQPQHF. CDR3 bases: TGTGCCAGTAGTATAACAGGGGAGACTCAGCCCCAGCATTTT.

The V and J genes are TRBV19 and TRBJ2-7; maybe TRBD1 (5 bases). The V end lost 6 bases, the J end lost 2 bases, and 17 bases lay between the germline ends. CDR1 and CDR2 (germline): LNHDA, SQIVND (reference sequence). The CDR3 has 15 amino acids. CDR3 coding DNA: TGTGCCAGTAGCCTAAGGGGTGGAGAACCCTACGAGCAGTACTTC. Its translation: CASSLRGGEPYEQYF.

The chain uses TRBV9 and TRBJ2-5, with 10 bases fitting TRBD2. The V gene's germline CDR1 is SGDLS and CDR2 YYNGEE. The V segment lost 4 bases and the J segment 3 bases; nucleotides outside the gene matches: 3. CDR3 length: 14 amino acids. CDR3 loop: CASSTTSGEETQYF. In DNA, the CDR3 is TGTGCCAGCAGCACAACTAGCGGGGAAGAGACCCAGTACTTC.

CDR3 sequence: CASSPSRQGVRETQYF. The CDR3 bases are TGTGCCAGCAGCCCGTCAAGACAGGGGGTGCGGGAGACCCAGTACTTC. The chain uses TRBV7-9 and TRBJ2-5; 9 bases fit TRBD1. The CDR3 is 16 amino acids. Germline V CDR1 and CDR2: SEHNR, FQNEAQ (reference sequence). V lost 5 bases to trimming and J lost 5 bases; unmatched junction nucleotides: 12. The entire variable domain, with the rest obtained from reference TRBV7-9 and TRBJ2-5, is as follows: DTGVSQNPRHKITKRGQNVTFRCDPISEHNRLYWYRQTLGQGPEFLTYFQNEAQLEKSRLLSDRFSAERPKGSFSTLEIQRTEQGDSAMYLCASSPSRQGVRETQYFGPGTRLLVL.

The CDR3 nucleotides read TGTGCCAGCAGCTTAGATTACGGCAGGGGGCCCTACGAGCAGTACTTC. Translating it yields CASSLDYGRGPYEQYF. This chain joins TRBV11-3 and TRBJ2-7; 8 bases are shared with TRBD1. The length of the CDR3 is 16 residues. CDR1 is SGHNT, CDR2 YENEEA, per germline. The junction had 6 bases not matched to a gene; V was cut back by 0 bases and J by 2 bases.

The DNA for the CDR3 is TGTGCCAGCAGCTTAGGGAGCTCCTACGAGCAGTACTTC. Translating it yields CASSLGSSYEQYF. The rearrangement uses TRBV11-3 and TRBJ2-7; D gene ambiguous. The CDR3 extends over 13 amino acids. Germline assignment: CDR1 SGHNT and CDR2 YENEEA. V was cut by 1 base and J by 0 bases, with 4 bases left in between.

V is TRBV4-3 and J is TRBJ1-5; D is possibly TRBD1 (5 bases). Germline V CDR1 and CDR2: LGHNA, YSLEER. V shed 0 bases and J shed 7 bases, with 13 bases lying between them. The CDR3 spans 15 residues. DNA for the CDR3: TGCGCCAGCAGCCAAGATCGAACGGGGGTCCAGCCCCAGCATTTT. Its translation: CASSQDRTGVQPQHF.

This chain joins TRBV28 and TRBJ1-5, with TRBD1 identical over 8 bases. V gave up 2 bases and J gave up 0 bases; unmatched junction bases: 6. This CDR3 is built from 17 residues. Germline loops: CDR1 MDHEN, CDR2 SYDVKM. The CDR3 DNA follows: TGTGCCAGCAGTTTAGTGACAGGGGCGTATAGCAATCAGCCCCAGCATTTT. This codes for CASSLVTGAYSNQPQHF. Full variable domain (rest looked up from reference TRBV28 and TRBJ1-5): DVKVTQSSRYLVKRTGEKVFLECVQDMDHENMFWYRQDPGLGLRLIYFSYDVKMKEKGDIPEGYSVSREKKERFSLILESASTNQTSMYLCASSLVTGAYSNQPQHFGDGTRLSIL.

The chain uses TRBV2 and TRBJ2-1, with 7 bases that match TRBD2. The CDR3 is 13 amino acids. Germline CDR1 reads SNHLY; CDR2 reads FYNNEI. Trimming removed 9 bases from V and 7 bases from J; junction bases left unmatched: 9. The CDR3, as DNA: TGTGCCAGTGGGACTACCCCAGGGAATGAGCAGTTCTTC. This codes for CASGTTPGNEQFF.

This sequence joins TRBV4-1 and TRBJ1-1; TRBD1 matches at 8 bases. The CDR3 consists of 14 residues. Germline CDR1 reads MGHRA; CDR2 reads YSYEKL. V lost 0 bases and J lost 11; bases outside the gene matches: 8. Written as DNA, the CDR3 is TGCGCCAGCAGCCAAGATCGGAACAGGGGGTCCGCTTTCTTT. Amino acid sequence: CASSQDRNRGSAFF.

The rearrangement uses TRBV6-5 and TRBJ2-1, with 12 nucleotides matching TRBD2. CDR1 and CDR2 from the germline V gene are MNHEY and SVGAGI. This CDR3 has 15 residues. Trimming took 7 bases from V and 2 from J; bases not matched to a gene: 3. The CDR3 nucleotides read TGTGCCAGCAAACCTAGCGGGGGGGCCTACAATGAGCAGTTCTTC. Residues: CASKPSGGAYNEQFF.

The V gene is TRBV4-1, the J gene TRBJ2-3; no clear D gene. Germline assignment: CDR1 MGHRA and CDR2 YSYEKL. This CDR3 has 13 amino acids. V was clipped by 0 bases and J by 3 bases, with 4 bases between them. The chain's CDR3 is CASSQERTDTQYF. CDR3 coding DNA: TGCGCCAGCAGCCAAGAGAGGACAGATACGCAGTATTTT.

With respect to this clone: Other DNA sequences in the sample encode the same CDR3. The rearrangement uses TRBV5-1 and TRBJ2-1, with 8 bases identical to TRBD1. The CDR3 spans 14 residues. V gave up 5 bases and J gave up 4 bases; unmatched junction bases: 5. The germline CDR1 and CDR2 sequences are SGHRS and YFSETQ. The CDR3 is CASSLGTGYNEQFF. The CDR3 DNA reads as TGCGCCAGCAGTTTAGGGACAGGATACAATGAGCAGTTCTTC. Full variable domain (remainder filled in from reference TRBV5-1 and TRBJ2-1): KAGVTQTPRYLIKTRGQQVTLSCSPISGHRSVSWYQQTPGQGLQFLFEYFSETQRNKGNFPGRFSGRQFSNSRSEMNVSTLELGDSALYLCASSLGTGYNEQFFGPGTRLTVL.

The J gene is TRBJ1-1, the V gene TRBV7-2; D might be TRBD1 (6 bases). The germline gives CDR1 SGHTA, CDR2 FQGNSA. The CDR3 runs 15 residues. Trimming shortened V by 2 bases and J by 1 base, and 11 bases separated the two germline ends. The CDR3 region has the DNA TGTGCCAGCAGCTTACTGGGGGCGGGGAACACTGAAGCTTTCTTT. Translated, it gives CASSLLGAGNTEAFF.

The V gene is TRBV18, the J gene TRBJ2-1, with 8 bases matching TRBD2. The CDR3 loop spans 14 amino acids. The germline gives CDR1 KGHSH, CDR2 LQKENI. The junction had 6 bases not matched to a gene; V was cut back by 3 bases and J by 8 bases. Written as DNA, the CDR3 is TGTGCCAGCTCACCGACGACTAGCGACTATGAGCAGTTCTTC. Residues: CASSPTTSDYEQFF.

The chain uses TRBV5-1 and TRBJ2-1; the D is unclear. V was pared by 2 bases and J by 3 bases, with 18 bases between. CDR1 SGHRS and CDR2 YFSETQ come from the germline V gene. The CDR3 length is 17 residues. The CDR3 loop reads CASSFSPGPDLYNEQFF. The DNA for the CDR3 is TGCGCCAGCAGCTTCAGCCCAGGCCCCGATCTCTACAATGAGCAGTTCTTC.

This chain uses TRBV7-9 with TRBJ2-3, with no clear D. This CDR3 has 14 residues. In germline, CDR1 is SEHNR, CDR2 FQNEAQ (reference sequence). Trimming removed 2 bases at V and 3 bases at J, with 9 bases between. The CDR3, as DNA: TGTGCCAGCAGCTTAACTCGGGTGACAGATACGCAGTATTTT. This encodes CASSLTRVTDTQYF.